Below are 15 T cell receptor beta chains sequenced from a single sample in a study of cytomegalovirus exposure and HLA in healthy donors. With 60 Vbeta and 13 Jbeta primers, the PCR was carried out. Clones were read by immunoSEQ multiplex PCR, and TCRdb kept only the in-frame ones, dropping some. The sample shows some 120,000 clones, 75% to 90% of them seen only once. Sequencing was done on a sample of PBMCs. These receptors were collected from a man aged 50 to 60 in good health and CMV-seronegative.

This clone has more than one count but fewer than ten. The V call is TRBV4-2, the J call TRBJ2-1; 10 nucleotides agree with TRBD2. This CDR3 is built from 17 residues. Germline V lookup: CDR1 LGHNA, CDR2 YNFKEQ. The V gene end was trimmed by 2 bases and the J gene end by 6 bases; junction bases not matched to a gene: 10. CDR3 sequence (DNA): TGTGCCAGCAGCCAATGGGATCTAGCGGGGGCCCCCAATGAGCAGTTCTTC. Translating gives CASSQWDLAGAPNEQFF.

The CDR3 DNA reads TGTGCCAGCAGCCGACTGACTAGCGGGAGGGGGACCGGGGAGCTGTTTTTT. It codes for CASSRLTSGRGTGELFF. The chain is built from TRBV4-2 and TRBJ2-2; TRBD2 agrees at 14 bases. Germline values: CDR1 LGHNA, CDR2 YNFKEQ. The CDR3 contains 17 residues. Losses at the gene ends were 4 bases for V and 5 bases for J; bases not matched to a gene: 6.

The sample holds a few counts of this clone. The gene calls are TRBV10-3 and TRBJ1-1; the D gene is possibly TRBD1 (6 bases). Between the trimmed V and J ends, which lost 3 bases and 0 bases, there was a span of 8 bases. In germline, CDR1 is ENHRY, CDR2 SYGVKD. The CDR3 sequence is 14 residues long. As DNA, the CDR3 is TGTGCCATCAGTGACAGGGGCCTGAACACTGAAGCTTTCTTT. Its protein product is CAISDRGLNTEAFF.

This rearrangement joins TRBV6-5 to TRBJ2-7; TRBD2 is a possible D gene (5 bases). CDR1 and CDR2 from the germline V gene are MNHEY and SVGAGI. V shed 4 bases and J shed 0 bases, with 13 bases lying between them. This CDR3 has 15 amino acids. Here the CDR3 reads CASSSGVGSSYEQYF. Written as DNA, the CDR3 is TGTGCCAGCAGTTCCGGGGTGGGGAGCTCCTACGAGCAGTACTTC.

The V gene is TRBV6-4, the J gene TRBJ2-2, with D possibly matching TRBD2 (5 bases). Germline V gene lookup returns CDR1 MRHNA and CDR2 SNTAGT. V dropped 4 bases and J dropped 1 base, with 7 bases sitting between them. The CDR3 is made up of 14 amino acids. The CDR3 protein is CASSGTWNTGELFF. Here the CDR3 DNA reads TGTGCCAGCAGTGGGACTTGGAACACCGGGGAGCTGTTTTTT.

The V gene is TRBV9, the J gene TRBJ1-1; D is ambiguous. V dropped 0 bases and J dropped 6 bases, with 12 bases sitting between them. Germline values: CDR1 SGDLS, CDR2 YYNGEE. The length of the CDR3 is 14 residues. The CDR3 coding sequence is TGTGCCAGCAGCGTAGGTTTGACATCCTCTGAAGCTTTCTTT. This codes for CASSVGLTSSEAFF.

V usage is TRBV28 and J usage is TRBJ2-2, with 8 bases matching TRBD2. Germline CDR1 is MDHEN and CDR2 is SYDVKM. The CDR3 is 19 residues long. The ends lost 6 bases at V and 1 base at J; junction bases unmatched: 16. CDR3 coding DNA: TGTGCCAGCAGCCTCCCGACCGGGCGGGGGGAAAGGAACACCGGGGAGCTGTTTTTT. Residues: CASSLPTGRGERNTGELFF.

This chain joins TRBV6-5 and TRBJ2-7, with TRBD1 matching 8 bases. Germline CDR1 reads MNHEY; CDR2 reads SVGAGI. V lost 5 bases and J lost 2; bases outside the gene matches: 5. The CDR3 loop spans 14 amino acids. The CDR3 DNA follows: TGTGCCAGCAGTCGGACAGGGTTCCCCTACGAGCAGTACTTC. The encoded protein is CASSRTGFPYEQYF.

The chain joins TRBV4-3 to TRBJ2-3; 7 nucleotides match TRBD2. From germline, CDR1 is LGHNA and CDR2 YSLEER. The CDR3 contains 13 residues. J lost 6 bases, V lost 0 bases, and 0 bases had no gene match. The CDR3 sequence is CASSQERGDTQYF. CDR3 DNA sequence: TGCGCCAGCAGCCAAGAGCGGGGGGATACGCAGTATTTT.

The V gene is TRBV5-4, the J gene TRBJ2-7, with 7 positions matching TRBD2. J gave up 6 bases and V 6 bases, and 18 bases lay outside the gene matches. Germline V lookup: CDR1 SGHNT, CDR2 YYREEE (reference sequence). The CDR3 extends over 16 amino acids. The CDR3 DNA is TGTGCCAGCACCTGGGATGGGGGAGGGGTCGGGGGCGAGCAGTACTTC. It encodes CASTWDGGGVGGEQYF.

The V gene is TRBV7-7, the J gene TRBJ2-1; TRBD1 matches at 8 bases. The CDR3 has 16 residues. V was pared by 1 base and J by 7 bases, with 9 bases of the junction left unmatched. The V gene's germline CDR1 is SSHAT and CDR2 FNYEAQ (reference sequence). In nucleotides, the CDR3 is TGTGCCAGCAGCTTAGGAGGGGGCAGGGGGCAGAATGAGCAGTTCTTC. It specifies CASSLGGGRGQNEQFF.

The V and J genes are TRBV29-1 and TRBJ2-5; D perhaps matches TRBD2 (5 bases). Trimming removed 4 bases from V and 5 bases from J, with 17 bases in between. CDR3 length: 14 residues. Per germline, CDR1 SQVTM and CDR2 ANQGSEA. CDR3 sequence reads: CSVVGHLSGETQYF. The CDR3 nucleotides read TGCAGCGTTGTCGGGCATCTCTCGGGGGAGACCCAGTACTTC.

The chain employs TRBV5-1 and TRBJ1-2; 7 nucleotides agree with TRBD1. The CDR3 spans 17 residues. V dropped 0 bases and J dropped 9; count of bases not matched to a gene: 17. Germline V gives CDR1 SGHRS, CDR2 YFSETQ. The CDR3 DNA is TGCGCCAGCAGCTTGGGTCCTGCCCAGGGGGAGAGGGGACGCTACACCTTC. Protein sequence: CASSLGPAQGERGRYTF.

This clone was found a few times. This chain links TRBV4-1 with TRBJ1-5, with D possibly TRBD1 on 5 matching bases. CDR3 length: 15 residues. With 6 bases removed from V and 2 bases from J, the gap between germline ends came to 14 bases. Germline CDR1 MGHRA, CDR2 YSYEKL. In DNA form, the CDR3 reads TGCGCCAGCAGGACGACAGTTTCGGGCAATCAGCCCCAGCATTTT. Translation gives CASRTTVSGNQPQHF.

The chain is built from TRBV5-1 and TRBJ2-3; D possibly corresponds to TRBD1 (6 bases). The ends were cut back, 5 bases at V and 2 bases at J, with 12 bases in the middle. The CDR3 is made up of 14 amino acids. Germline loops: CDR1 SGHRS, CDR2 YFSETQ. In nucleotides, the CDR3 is TGCGCCAGCAGTCCCCAGGGGTCCACAGATACGCAGTATTTT. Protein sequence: CASSPQGSTDTQYF.